Below are 20 T cell receptor beta chains sequenced from a single sample in a study of shared T cell receptors in the human thymus. The method was immunoSEQ multiplex PCR; TCRdb's version includes in-frame clones alone and lacks a portion of them. The table shows about 660,000 clones, with over 75% occurring only once. The same sample was also used in a study of human thymus T cells.

What was sequenced was thymocytes. Receptors were obtained from a boy under two years old with a congenital heart defect.

There are a few counts of this clone. The CDR3 DNA reads TGTGCCAGCAGCCCAAGAGCTGGAAACACCATATATTTT. It codes for CASSPRAGNTIYF. The rearrangement joins TRBV6-5 to TRBJ1-3; D unresolved. The CDR3 is 13 amino acids. V was clipped by 6 bases and J by 2 bases, with 8 bases between them. Germline CDR1 is MNHEY and CDR2 is SVGAGI.

V and J are TRBV6-5 and TRBJ1-6; possibly TRBD1 for D (6 bases). The CDR3 runs to 14 residues. Germline V lookup: CDR1 MNHEY, CDR2 SVGAGI. V dropped 6 bases and J dropped 10 bases, with 16 bases sitting between them. CDR3 DNA sequence: TGTGCCAGCAGCCCCCGGGGGGCTGGGTCACCCCTCCACTTT. It codes for CASSPRGAGSPLHF.

DNA for the CDR3: TGTGCCAGCAGTGTCCGGGACAGGGGCGACAATGAGCAGTTCTTC. Protein sequence: CASSVRDRGDNEQFF. This chain uses TRBV6-1 with TRBJ2-1; 10 nucleotides align to TRBD1. The V and J ends lost 4 bases and 5 bases, in that order; junction bases with no gene match: 5. In germline, CDR1 is MNHNS, CDR2 SASEGT. The length of the CDR3 is 15 residues.

The V call is TRBV9, the J call TRBJ2-7, with a weak D call TRBD1 (6 bases). The CDR3 has 15 amino acids. Trimming removed 4 bases at V and 2 bases at J, with 16 bases between. Germline values: CDR1 SGDLS, CDR2 YYNGEE. CDR3 nucleotides: TGTGCCAGCAGCCAAGAAACGGACAGACCCTACGAGCAGTACTTC. This sequence encodes CASSQETDRPYEQYF.

The table lists this clone with a count of one. The rearrangement uses TRBV25-1 and TRBJ2-5, with D perhaps TRBD2 (7 bases). The germline V gene encodes CDR1 MGHDK and CDR2 SYGVNS. This CDR3 comprises 15 residues. The V and J ends lost 6 bases and 5 bases respectively, with 19 bases between them. Written as DNA, the CDR3 is TGTGCCAGCAGACAGGGAGGGGGTCGTCGGGAGACCCAGTACTTC. Its protein product is CASRQGGGRRETQYF.

This clone was detected only a few times. J is TRBJ1-4 and V is TRBV19, with D perhaps matching TRBD1 (6 bases). Germline V gives CDR1 LNHDA, CDR2 SQIVND (reference sequence). Deletions cut 9 bases from V and 7 bases from J, with 15 bases between. CDR3 length: 13 amino acids. The CDR3 loop is CARTEGGPEKLFF. The DNA for the CDR3 is TGTGCCAGGACTGAGGGGGGGCCTGAAAAACTGTTTTTT. The full variable domain, its missing parts supplied by reference TRBV19 and TRBJ1-4, is DGGITQSPKYLFRKEGQNVTLSCEQNLNHDAMYWYRQDPGQGLRLIYYSQIVNDFQKGDIAEGYSVSREKKESFPLTVTSAQKNPTAFYLCARTEGGPEKLFFGSGTQLSVL.

This chain joins TRBV13 and TRBJ1-2; D may be TRBD1 (5 bases). The CDR3 has 15 residues. The germline V and J ends were trimmed by 7 bases and 5 bases, with 20 bases remaining between them. CDR1 is PRHDT, CDR2 FYEKMQ, per germline (reference sequence). The DNA for the CDR3 is TGTGCCAGCATCCCCCCGTCGGAGGGGAGATATGGCTACACCTTC. This translates into CASIPPSEGRYGYTF.

V and J are TRBV30 and TRBJ1-4; no firm D call. The CDR3 loop spans 15 amino acids. Germline V gene data show CDR1 as GTSNPN and CDR2 as SVGIG (reference sequence). Trimming removed 0 bases from V and 6 bases from J, with 14 bases in between. The CDR3 region is CAWSVRRSRDEKLFF. CDR3 in DNA: TGTGCCTGGAGTGTCCGAAGGTCGAGGGATGAAAAACTGTTTTTT.

The chain joins TRBV2 to TRBJ1-1, with TRBD1 matching 9 bases. This CDR3 has 16 residues. V lost 9 bases, J lost 6 bases, and 17 bases stayed unmatched. Germline loops: CDR1 SNHLY, CDR2 FYNNEI. CDR3 DNA sequence: TGTGCCAGAAAACATACCGGGACAGGGCGAATGTCTGAAGCTTTCTTT. Protein product: CARKHTGTGRMSEAFF.

The rearrangement uses TRBV29-1 and TRBJ1-6; no clear D. This CDR3 spans 13 amino acids. V lost 4 bases, J lost 2 bases, and 6 bases lay in between. Germline V gives CDR1 SQVTM, CDR2 ANQGSEA. CDR3 protein: CSVGLTYNSPLHF. As DNA, the CDR3 is TGCAGCGTTGGGCTGACCTATAATTCACCCCTCCACTTT.

The J gene is TRBJ1-1, the V gene TRBV10-3; maybe TRBD1 (6 bases). This CDR3 has 14 amino acids. Germline V gives CDR1 ENHRY, CDR2 SYGVKD. V was trimmed by 1 base and J by 2 bases, leaving 8 bases between them. CDR3: CAISELQGNTEAFF. The DNA of the CDR3 is TGTGCCATCAGTGAGTTACAGGGTAACACTGAAGCTTTCTTT.

The chain carries TRBV19 and TRBJ1-4; D is unclear. V was shortened by 3 bases and J by 2 bases, with 10 bases between the two germline ends. The length of the CDR3 is 15 residues. Per germline, CDR1 LNHDA and CDR2 SQIVND (reference sequence). CDR3 region: CASSIGRGTNEKLFF. In DNA form, the CDR3 reads TGTGCCAGTAGTATCGGTCGGGGTACTAATGAAAAACTGTTTTTT.

The CDR3 DNA sequence: TGCGCCAGCAGCCCGACAGGGGACTACGAGCAGTACTTC. It is translated as CASSPTGDYEQYF. The chain has TRBV5-1 and TRBJ2-7, with TRBD1 matching 8 bases. The length of the CDR3 is 13 residues. Germline V gene lookup returns CDR1 SGHRS and CDR2 YFSETQ. The trim removed 4 bases at V and 3 bases at J, leaving 3 bases unmatched. Full variable domain (outside the CDR3, taken from reference TRBV5-1 and TRBJ2-7): KAGVTQTPRYLIKTRGQQVTLSCSPISGHRSVSWYQQTPGQGLQFLFEYFSETQRNKGNFPGRFSGRQFSNSRSEMNVSTLELGDSALYLCASSPTGDYEQYFGPGTRLTVT.

This chain connects TRBV19 to TRBJ1-6; D is undetermined. The CDR3 has 13 amino acids. Per germline, CDR1 LNHDA and CDR2 SQIVND (reference sequence). The germline V and J ends were trimmed by 7 bases and 0 bases, with 4 bases remaining between them. The CDR3 loop reads CASKSSYNSPLHF. The CDR3 nucleotides are TGTGCCAGTAAGAGCTCCTATAATTCACCCCTCCACTTT. The whole variable domain, remainder taken from reference TRBV19 and TRBJ1-6, is DGGITQSPKYLFRKEGQNVTLSCEQNLNHDAMYWYRQDPGQGLRLIYYSQIVNDFQKGDIAEGYSVSREKKESFPLTVTSAQKNPTAFYLCASKSSYNSPLHFGNGTRLTVT.

The rearrangement links TRBV27 to TRBJ1-3; a possible D gene is TRBD1 (5 bases). Trimming took off 1 base at V and 0 bases at J, with 7 bases between the two ends. Germline V lookup: CDR1 MNHEY, CDR2 SMNVEV (reference sequence). The CDR3 consists of 15 residues. The CDR3, as DNA: TGTGCCAGCAGTTTATGGGGGGGCTCTGGAAACACCATATATTTT. Its protein is CASSLWGGSGNTIYF.

This clone has a single count. V gene TRBV6-4 combines with J gene TRBJ1-6, with 7 nucleotides matching TRBD1. J gave up 7 bases and V 6 bases, and 12 bases lay outside the gene matches. The V gene's germline CDR1 is MRHNA and CDR2 SNTAGT. This CDR3 region has 16 residues. The CDR3 sequence: CASRNNRDSLNSPLHF. As DNA, the CDR3 is TGTGCCAGCAGAAATAATCGGGACAGCCTGAATTCACCCCTCCACTTT.

This clone was observed once. V is TRBV6-5 and J is TRBJ2-7; the match to TRBD1 covers 11 bases. The CDR3 contains 13 residues. Germline trimming cut 4 bases from V and 6 bases from J; bases unmatched to any gene: 2. The germline gives CDR1 MNHEY, CDR2 SVGAGI. The CDR3 protein is CASSWGQGGEQYF. The CDR3 coding sequence is TGTGCCAGCAGTTGGGGACAGGGGGGCGAGCAGTACTTC.

The V gene is TRBV5-6, the J gene TRBJ2-1; the match to TRBD2 covers 15 bases. V was clipped by 0 bases and J by 2 bases; unmatched bases: 6. Germline assignment: CDR1 SGHDT and CDR2 YYEEEE. This CDR3 contains 19 residues. CDR3 amino acids: CASSLVSGLAGGPYNEQFF. DNA for the CDR3: TGTGCCAGCAGCTTGGTTTCCGGACTAGCGGGAGGGCCCTACAATGAGCAGTTCTTC.

J is TRBJ2-2 and V is TRBV15; D unclear. From germline, CDR1 is LNHNV and CDR2 YYDKDF (reference sequence). The CDR3 totals 15 residues. V was cut by 5 bases and J by 4 bases, with 14 bases left in between. The CDR3 loop is CATSSTVVGTGELFF. CDR3 in DNA: TGTGCCACCAGCTCTACAGTTGTCGGCACCGGGGAGCTGTTTTTT.

The V gene is TRBV6-5, the J gene TRBJ2-1, with TRBD1 matching 7 bases. This CDR3 has 15 residues. CDR1 is MNHEY and CDR2 is SVGAGI in the germline V gene. The V gene end was trimmed by 5 bases and the J gene end by 8 bases; junction bases not matched to a gene: 12. The CDR3 reads CASSPEQGPRYEQFF. As DNA, the CDR3 is TGTGCCAGCAGTCCTGAACAGGGGCCGCGGTATGAGCAGTTCTTC.